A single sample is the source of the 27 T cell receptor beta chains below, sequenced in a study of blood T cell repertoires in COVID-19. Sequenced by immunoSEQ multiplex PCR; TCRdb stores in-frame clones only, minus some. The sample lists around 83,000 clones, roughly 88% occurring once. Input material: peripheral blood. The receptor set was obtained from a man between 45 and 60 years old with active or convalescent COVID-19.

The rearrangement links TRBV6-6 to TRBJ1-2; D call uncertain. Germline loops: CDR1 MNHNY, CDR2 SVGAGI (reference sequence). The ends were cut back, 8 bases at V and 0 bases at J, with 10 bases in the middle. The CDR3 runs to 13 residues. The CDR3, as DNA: TGTGCCAGCGAGGACGGGACTAACTATGGCTACACCTTC. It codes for CASEDGTNYGYTF.

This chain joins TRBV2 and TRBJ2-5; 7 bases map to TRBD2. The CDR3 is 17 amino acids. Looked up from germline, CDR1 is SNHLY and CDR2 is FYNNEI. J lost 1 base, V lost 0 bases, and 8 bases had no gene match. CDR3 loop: CASSEAAGTSVQETQYF. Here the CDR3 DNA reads TGTGCCAGCAGTGAAGCGGCCGGAACTAGCGTCCAAGAGACCCAGTACTTC.

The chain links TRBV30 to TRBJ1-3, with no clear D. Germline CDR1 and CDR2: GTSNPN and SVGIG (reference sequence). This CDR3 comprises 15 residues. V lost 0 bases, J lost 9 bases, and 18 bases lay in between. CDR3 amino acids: CAWSVLVGQDATIYF. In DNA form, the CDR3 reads TGTGCCTGGAGTGTACTTGTTGGCCAGGATGCCACCATATATTTT. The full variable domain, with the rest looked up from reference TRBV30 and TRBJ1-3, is SQTIHQWPATLVQPVGSPLSLECTVEGTSNPNLYWYRQAAGRGLQLLFYSVGIGQISSEVPQNLSASRPQDRQFILSSKKLLLSDSGFYLCAWSVLVGQDATIYFGEGSWLTVV.

The CDR3 loop reads CASSRRTGNTEAFF. The CDR3 nucleotides are TGTGCCAGTAGTAGACGGACGGGAAACACTGAAGCTTTCTTT. The chain links TRBV19 to TRBJ1-1; D uncertain. The germline V gene encodes CDR1 LNHDA and CDR2 SQIVND (reference sequence). The CDR3 contains 14 residues. The V gene lost 4 bases and the J gene lost 2 bases, with 11 bases spanning the gap. Combining the CDR3 with reference TRBV19 and TRBJ1-1 gives the whole variable domain DGGITQSPKYLFRKEGQNVTLSCEQNLNHDAMYWYRQDPGQGLRLIYYSQIVNDFQKGDIAEGYSVSREKKESFPLTVTSAQKNPTAFYLCASSRRTGNTEAFFGQGTRLTVV.

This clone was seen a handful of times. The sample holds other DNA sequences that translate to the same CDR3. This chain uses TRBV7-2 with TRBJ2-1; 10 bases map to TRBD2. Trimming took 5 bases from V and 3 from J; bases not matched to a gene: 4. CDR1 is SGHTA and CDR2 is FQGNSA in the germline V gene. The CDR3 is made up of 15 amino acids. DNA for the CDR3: TGTGCCAGCAGCCCTCGGACTAGCGGCTACAATGAGCAGTTCTTC. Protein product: CASSPRTSGYNEQFF.

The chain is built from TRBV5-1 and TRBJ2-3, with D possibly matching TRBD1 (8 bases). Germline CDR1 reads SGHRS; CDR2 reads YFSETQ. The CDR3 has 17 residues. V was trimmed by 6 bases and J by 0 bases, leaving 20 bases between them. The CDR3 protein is CASMGGTGDSSTDTQYF. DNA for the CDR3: TGCGCCAGCATGGGGGGGACAGGCGATTCTAGCACAGATACGCAGTATTTT.

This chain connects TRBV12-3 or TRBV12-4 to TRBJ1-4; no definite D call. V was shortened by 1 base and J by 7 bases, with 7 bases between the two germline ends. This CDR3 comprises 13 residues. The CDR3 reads CASSLVLFEKLFF. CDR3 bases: TGTGCCAGCAGTTTAGTCTTGTTTGAAAAACTGTTTTTT.

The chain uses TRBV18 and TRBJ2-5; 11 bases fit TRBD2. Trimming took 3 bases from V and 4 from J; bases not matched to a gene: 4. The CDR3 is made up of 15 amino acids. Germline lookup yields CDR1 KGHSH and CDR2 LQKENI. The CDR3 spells CASSPRGLAVETQYF. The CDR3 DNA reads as TGTGCCAGCTCACCCAGGGGACTAGCGGTAGAGACCCAGTACTTC.

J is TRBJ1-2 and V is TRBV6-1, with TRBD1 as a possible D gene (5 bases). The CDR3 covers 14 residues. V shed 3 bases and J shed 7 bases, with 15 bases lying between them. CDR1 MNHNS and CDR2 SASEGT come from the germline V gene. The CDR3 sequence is CASSDNLGGSGYTF. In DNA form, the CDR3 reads TGTGCCAGCAGTGACAACCTGGGGGGAAGTGGCTACACCTTC.

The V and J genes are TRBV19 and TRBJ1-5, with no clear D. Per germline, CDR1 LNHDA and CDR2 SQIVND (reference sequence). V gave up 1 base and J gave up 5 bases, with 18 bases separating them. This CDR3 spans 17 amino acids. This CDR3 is CASSIGSFKLGDQPQHF. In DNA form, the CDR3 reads TGTGCCAGTAGTATAGGTTCCTTCAAACTAGGTGATCAGCCCCAGCATTTT.

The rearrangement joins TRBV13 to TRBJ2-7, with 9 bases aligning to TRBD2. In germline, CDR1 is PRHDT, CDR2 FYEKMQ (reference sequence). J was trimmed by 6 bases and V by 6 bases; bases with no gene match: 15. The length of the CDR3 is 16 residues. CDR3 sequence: CASREAGGQLLSEQYF. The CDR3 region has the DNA TGTGCCAGCAGGGAAGCGGGAGGACAACTTTTGTCCGAGCAGTACTTC.

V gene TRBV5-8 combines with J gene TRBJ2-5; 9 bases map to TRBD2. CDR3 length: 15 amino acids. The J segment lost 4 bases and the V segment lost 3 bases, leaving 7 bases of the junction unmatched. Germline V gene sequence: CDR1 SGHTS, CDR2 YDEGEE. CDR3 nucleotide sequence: TGTGCCAGCAGCTCCAGCGGGGGGATAGTAGAGACCCAGTACTTC. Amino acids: CASSSSGGIVETQYF. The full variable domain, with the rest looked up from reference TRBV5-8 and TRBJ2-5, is EAGVTQSPTHLIKTRGQQATLRCSPISGHTSVYWYQQALGLGLQFLLWYDEGEERNRGNFPPRFSGRQFPNYSSELNVNALELEDSALYLCASSSSGGIVETQYFGPGTRLLVL.

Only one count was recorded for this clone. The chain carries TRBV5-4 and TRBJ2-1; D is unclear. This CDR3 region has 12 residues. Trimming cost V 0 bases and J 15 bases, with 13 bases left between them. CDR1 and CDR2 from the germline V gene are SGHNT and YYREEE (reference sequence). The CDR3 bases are TGTGCCAGCAGCTTGGCCGGGTCTAGTCGGTTCTTC. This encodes CASSLAGSSRFF.

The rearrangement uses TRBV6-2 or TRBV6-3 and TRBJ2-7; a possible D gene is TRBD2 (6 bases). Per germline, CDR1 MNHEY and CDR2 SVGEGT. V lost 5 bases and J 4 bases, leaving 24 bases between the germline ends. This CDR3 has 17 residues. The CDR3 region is CASSPGTLLLTLYEQYF. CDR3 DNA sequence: TGTGCCAGCAGTCCCGGGACTCTCTTACTAACCCTGTACGAGCAGTACTTC.

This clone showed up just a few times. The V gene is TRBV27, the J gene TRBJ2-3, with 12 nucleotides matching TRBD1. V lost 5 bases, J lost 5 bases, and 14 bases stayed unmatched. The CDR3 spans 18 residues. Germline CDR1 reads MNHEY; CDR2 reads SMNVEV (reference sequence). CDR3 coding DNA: TGTGCCAGCAGTACCACCGGGACAGGGGGCTTTTTGATAGATACGCAGTATTTT. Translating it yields CASSTTGTGGFLIDTQYF.

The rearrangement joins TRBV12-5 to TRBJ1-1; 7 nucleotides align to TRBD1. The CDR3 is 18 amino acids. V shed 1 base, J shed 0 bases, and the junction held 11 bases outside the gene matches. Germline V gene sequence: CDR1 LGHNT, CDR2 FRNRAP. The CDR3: CASGLAPKQGLMNTEAFF. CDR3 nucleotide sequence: TGTGCTAGTGGTTTGGCACCAAAACAGGGGCTCATGAACACTGAAGCTTTCTTT.

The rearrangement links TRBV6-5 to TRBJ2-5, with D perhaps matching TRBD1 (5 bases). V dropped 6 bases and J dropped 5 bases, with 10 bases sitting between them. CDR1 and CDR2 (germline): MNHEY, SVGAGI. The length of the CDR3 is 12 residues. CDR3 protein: CASSRQKETQYF. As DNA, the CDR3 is TGTGCCAGCAGCAGACAGAAGGAGACCCAGTACTTC.

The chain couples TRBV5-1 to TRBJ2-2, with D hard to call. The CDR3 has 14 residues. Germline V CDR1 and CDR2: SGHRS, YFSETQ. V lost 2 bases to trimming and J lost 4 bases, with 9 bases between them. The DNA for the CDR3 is TGCGCCAGCAGCTTCTCTGATAGCACCGGGGAGCTGTTTTTT. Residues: CASSFSDSTGELFF.

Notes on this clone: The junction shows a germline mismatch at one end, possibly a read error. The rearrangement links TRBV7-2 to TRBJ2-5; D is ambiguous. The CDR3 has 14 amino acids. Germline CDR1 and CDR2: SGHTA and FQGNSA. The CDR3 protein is CASTLGWAGETQYF. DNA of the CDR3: TGTGCCAGCACCTTAGGGTGGGCCGGAGAGACCCAGTACTTC.

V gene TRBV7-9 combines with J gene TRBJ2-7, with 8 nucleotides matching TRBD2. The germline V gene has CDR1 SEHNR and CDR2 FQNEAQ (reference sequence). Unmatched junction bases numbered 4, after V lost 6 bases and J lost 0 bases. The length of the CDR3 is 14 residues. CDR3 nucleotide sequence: TGTGCCAGCAGGGACGCGGGAGGCTCCTACGAGCAGTACTTC. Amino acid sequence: CASRDAGGSYEQYF.

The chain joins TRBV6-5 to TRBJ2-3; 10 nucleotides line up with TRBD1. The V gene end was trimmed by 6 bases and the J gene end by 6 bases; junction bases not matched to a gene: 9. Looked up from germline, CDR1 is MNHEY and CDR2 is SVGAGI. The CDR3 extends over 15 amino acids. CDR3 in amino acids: CASSLDRGLGDTQYF. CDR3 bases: TGTGCCAGCAGCCTCGACAGGGGGCTAGGGGATACGCAGTATTTT.

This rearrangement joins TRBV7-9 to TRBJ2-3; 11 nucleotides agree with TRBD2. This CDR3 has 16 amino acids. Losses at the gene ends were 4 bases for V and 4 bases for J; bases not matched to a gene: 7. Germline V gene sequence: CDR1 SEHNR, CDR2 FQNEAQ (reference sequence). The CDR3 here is CASSSTSGSLSDTQYF. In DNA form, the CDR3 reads TGTGCCAGCAGCTCCACTAGCGGGAGTTTGTCAGATACGCAGTATTTT.

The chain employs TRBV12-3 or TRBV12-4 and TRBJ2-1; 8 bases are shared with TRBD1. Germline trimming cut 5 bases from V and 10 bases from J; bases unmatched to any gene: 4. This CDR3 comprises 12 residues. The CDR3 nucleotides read TGTGCCAGCAGTCCAGGGGGCTGGGAGCAGTTCTTC. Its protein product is CASSPGGWEQFF.

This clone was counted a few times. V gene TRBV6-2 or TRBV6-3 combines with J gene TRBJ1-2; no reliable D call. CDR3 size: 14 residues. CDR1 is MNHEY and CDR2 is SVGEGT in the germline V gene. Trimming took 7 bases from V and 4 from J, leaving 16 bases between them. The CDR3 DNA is TGTGCCAGCACCCCTATGGGTAGGAGCTATGGCTACACCTTC. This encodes CASTPMGRSYGYTF.

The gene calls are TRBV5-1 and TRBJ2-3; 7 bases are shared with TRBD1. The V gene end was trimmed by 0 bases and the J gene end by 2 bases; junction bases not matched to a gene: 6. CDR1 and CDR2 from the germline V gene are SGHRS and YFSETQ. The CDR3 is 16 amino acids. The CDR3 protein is CASSLAPTGSTDTQYF. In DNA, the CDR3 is TGCGCCAGCAGCTTGGCCCCGACAGGGTCCACAGATACGCAGTATTTT.

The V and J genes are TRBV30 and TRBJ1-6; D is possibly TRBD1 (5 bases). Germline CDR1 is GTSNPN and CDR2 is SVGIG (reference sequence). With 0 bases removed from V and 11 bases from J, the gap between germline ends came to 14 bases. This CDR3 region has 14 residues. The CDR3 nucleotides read TGTGCCTGGAGTGTACGGTCTCGGGGGACACCCCTCCACTTT. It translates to CAWSVRSRGTPLHF.

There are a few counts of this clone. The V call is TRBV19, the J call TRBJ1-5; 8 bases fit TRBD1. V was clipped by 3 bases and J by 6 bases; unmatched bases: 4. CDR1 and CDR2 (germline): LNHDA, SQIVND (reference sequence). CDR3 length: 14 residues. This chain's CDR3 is CASSIQGALQPQHF. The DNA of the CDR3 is TGTGCCAGTAGTATTCAGGGGGCGCTTCAGCCCCAGCATTTT.